This T cell receptor (beta chain) was found in a study of cytomegalovirus exposure and HLA in healthy donors. The study ran its PCR with 60 Vbeta and 13 Jbeta primers. TCRdb's table, derived via immunoSEQ multiplex PCR, lists solely in-frame clones and lacks some. The profile shows 130,000 or so clones, 73% of them singletons. The CDR3 covers 14 residues. CDR1 and CDR2 from the germline V gene are SQVTM and ANQGSEA. The J segment lost 5 bases and the V segment lost 3 bases, leaving 8 bases of the junction unmatched. This TCR came from a woman aged 40 to 55 in good health and CMV-seropositive. Sequencing was done on a sample of PBMCs. The chain has TRBV29-1 and TRBJ2-5, with TRBD2 matching 8 bases. CDR3 in DNA: TGCAGCGTTGATCCAGCGGGAGTGGGGGAGACCCAGTACTTC. Translated: CSVDPAGVGETQYF.